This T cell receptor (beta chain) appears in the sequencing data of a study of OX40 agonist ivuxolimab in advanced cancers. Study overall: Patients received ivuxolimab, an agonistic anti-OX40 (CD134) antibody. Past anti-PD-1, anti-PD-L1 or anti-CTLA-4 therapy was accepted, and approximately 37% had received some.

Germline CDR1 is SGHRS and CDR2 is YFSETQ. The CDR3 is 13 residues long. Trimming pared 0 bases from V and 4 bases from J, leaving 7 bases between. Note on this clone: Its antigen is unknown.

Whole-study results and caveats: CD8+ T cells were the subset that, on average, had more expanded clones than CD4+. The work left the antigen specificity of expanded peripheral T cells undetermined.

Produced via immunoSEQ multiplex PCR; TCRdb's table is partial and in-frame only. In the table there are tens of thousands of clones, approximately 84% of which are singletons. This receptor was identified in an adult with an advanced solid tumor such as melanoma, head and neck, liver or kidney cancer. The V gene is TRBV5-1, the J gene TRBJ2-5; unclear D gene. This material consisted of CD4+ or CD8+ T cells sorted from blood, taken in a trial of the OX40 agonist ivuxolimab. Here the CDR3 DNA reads TGCGCCAGCAGCTTGGCTAGGCCAGAGACCCAGTACTTC. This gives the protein CASSLARPETQYF.